This is a list of T cell receptor beta chains from one sample in a study of T cell clonotyping in hematopoietic cell transplantation. Clones were read by immunoSEQ multiplex PCR, and TCRdb kept only the in-frame ones, dropping some. The sample lists some 40,000 clones, roughly 92% seen once, with less than 1% in the top ten. Sequencing was done on a sample of peripheral blood mononuclear cells. Receptors were obtained from a woman aged 50 to 60 in good health. Some clones in this sample may be carry-over from other donors' samples. The CDR3 runs from the conserved cysteine through the conserved F or W. The order of the fields is D gene, J gene, V gene, clone size, CDR3 protein, CDR3 DNA. D genes are given only for firm matches. Part of the rows lack a size; the others show once, few, many or a class for expanded clones.

>NA|TRBJ2-3|TRBV14|NA
CASSRAGTPSTDTQYF
TGTGCCAGCAGTCGGGCCGGGACACCAAGCACAGATACGCAGTATTTT
>TRBD2|TRBJ2-1|TRBV4-1|NA
CASSQGGLAGRNEQFF
TGCGCCAGCAGCCAGGGGGGACTAGCGGGGAGGAATGAGCAGTTCTTC
>NA|TRBJ1-2|TRBV7-9|NA
CASSLDQGLYGYTF
TGTGCCAGCAGCTTAGATCAGGGACTCTATGGCTACACCTTC
>NA|TRBJ1-2|TRBV7-8|NA
CASSFGTEVLAF
TGTGCCAGCAGCTTCGGGACGGAGGTTTTGGCCTTC
>TRBD1|TRBJ2-1|TRBV19|NA
CASSVGQAYNEQFF
TGTGCCAGTAGTGTCGGACAGGCCTACAATGAGCAGTTCTTC
>NA|TRBJ1-2|TRBV7-2|NA
CASSLVGSSGYGYTF
TGTGCCAGCAGCTTAGTCGGGTCTTCAGGGTATGGCTACACCTTC
>TRBD1|TRBJ1-6|TRBV6-5|NA
CASSSGTGDSPLHF
TGTGCCAGCAGTTCCGGGACAGGGGATTCACCCCTCCACTTT
>NA|TRBJ2-5|TRBV29-1|NA
CSVEERGETQYF
TGCAGCGTTGAAGAAAGGGGCGAGACCCAGTACTTC
>TRBD2|TRBJ2-6|TRBV9|NA
CASGGELSGANVLTF
TGTGCCAGCGGGGGGGAGTTGTCTGGGGCCAACGTCCTGACTTTC
>TRBD2|TRBJ2-3|TRBV7-2|NA
CASSLTSGANTDTQYF
TGTGCCAGCAGCTTGACTAGCGGGGCTAACACAGATACGCAGTATTTT
>TRBD1|TRBJ2-6|TRBV27|NA
CASSLLQGALGANVLTF
TGTGCCAGCAGTTTACTCCAGGGGGCGTTGGGGGCCAACGTCCTGACTTTC
>NA|TRBJ2-6|TRBV28|NA
CASSYPPSLSSGANVLTF
TGTGCCAGCAGTTATCCCCCATCACTGAGCTCTGGGGCCAACGTCCTGACTTTC
>NA|TRBJ1-2|TRBV7-9|NA
CASSLGAYGYTF
TGTGCCAGCAGCTTAGGCGCGTATGGCTACACCTTC
>NA|TRBJ2-3|TRBV11-2|NA
CASSQQRDTDTQYF
TGTGCCAGCAGCCAACAACGGGACACAGATACGCAGTATTTT
>NA|TRBJ1-5|TRBV5-1|NA
CASSLGQGEPQHF
TGCGCCAGCAGCTTGGGTCAGGGAGAGCCCCAGCATTTT
>TRBD2|TRBJ2-1|TRBV7-9|once
CASSLVRGGANEQFF
TGTGCCAGCAGCTTAGTGCGGGGGGGGGCCAATGAGCAGTTCTTC
>TRBD1|TRBJ2-5|TRBV5-1|NA
CASTLSGTGGETQYF
TGCGCCAGCACCTTATCCGGGACAGGAGGAGAGACCCAGTACTTC
>TRBD1|TRBJ1-1|TRBV7-2|once
CASSLRDRVTEAFF
TGTGCCAGCAGCTTACGGGACAGGGTTACTGAAGCTTTCTTT
>TRBD2|TRBJ2-3|TRBV11-3|once
CASSLAGGTDTQYF
TGTGCCAGCAGTCTAGCGGGGGGGACAGATACGCAGTATTTT